This T cell receptor beta chain was obtained from a study of identical twins' blood T cells. Background on the study: About 50 million reads came from about 12 libraries, six alpha, six beta.

TCRdb ran MiXCR on the 5' RACE reads and lists one entry per CDR3 protein. The sample carries around 380,000 distinct CDR3 sequences, 28% recorded once. Six healthy women, forming three identical twin pairs, donated samples. On this clonotype: Its antigen is as yet unknown.

Germline loops: CDR1 DFQATT, CDR2 SNEGSKA (reference sequence). V lost 1 base, J lost 4 bases, and 1 base stayed unmatched. The CDR3 loop spans 14 amino acids. Study-wide points: Each donor's most abundant TCRbeta clonotypes shared more CDR3 sequences with her twin than unrelated donors.

This chain uses TRBV20-1 with TRBJ2-4; TRBD2 matches 10 bases. Sequenced sample: PBMCs. This TCR came from a woman aged 18 to 55 in good health. CDR3: CSARVSGGKNIQYF. The CDR3 DNA sequence: TGCAGTGCTAGAGTTAGCGGGGGGAAAAACATTCAGTACTTC.